One sample yielded the 6 T cell receptor beta chains listed below, sequenced in a study of blood T cell repertoires in COVID-19. TCRdb's copy holds only in-frame clones and misses some; the assay was immunoSEQ multiplex PCR. The sample includes about 68,000 clones, around 90% of them seen just once. Sequences were obtained from peripheral blood. Every receptor here comes from a woman between 55 and 75 years old with active COVID-19.

The chain recombines TRBV7-2 with TRBJ2-5; the D gene is possibly TRBD2 (7 bases). Germline V gene lookup returns CDR1 SGHTA and CDR2 FQGNSA. The CDR3 loop spans 14 amino acids. V was clipped by 4 bases and J by 5 bases, with 14 bases between them. The CDR3 DNA reads as TGTGCCAGCAGCTGGGGGGGCTGGCGGGAGACCCAGTACTTC. Translating gives CASSWGGWRETQYF.

The chain employs TRBV5-1 and TRBJ2-7; 8 bases agree with TRBD2. CDR3 length: 16 residues. V gave up 4 bases and J gave up 4 bases; unmatched junction bases: 13. Looked up from germline, CDR1 is SGHRS and CDR2 is YFSETQ. As DNA, the CDR3 is TGCGCCAGCAGCGTTCGAGGTGGTAGCGGGACTTACGAGCAGTACTTC. As protein: CASSVRGGSGTYEQYF. Variable domain in full (rest from reference TRBV5-1 and TRBJ2-7): KAGVTQTPRYLIKTRGQQVTLSCSPISGHRSVSWYQQTPGQGLQFLFEYFSETQRNKGNFPGRFSGRQFSNSRSEMNVSTLELGDSALYLCASSVRGGSGTYEQYFGPGTRLTVT.

V is TRBV6-1 and J is TRBJ2-3; D call uncertain. The CDR3 is 15 residues long. The V gene's germline CDR1 is MNHNS and CDR2 SASEGT. V dropped 2 bases and J dropped 0 bases, with 9 bases sitting between them. The CDR3 nucleotides read TGTGCCAGCAGTGAAACTACCCTTAGCACAGATACGCAGTATTTT. Protein sequence: CASSETTLSTDTQYF.

The V and J genes are TRBV2 and TRBJ2-7; D is perhaps TRBD2 (5 bases). Germline CDR1 and CDR2: SNHLY and FYNNEI. CDR3 size: 12 residues. V dropped 5 bases and J dropped 0 bases, with 5 bases sitting between them. CDR3 protein: CASSTSSYEQYF. The CDR3 DNA reads as TGTGCCAGCAGTACTAGCTCCTACGAGCAGTACTTC.

The rearrangement uses TRBV2 and TRBJ2-3; no firm D call. The CDR3 covers 13 residues. The germline CDR1 and CDR2 sequences are SNHLY and FYNNEI. V was cut by 11 bases and J by 1 base, with 13 bases left in between. CDR3 region: CAGKIGGTDTQYF. The CDR3 nucleotides read TGTGCCGGAAAAATAGGAGGCACAGATACGCAGTATTTT.

The V call is TRBV3-1 (or the pseudogene TRBV3-2), the J call TRBJ2-1; TRBD2 agrees at 7 bases. There are 14 residues in the CDR3. V was clipped by 8 bases and J by 1 base; unmatched bases: 5. Germline CDR1 and CDR2: LGHDT and YNNKEL (reference sequence). The CDR3 reads CASGNGRSYNEQFF. The CDR3 bases are TGTGCCAGCGGAAACGGGAGGTCCTACAATGAGCAGTTCTTC.